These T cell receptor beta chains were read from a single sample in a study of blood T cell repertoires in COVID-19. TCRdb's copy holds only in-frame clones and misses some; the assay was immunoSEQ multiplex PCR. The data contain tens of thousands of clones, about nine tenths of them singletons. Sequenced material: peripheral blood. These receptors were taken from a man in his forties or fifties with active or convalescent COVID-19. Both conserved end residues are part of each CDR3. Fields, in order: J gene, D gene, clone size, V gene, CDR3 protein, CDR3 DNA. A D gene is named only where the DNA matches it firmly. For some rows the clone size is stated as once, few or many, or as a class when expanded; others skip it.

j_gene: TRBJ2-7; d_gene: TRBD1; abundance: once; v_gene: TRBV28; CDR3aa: CASSYRTGAAAFEQYF; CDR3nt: TGTGCCAGCAGTTACCGGACAGGGGCAGCAGCATTCGAGCAGTACTTC
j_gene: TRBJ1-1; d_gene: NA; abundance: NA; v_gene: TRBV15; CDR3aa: CATSRDVVTSTEAFF; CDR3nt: TGTGCCACCAGCAGAGATGTTGTAACATCCACTGAAGCTTTCTTT
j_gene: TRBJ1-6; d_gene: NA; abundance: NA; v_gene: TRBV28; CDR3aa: CASSLHSYNSPLHF; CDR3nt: TGTGCCAGCAGTTTACATTCCTATAATTCACCCCTCCACTTT
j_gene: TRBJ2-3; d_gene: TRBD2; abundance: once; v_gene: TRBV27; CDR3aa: CASSFSILAGGRNTQYF; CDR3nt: TGTGCCAGCAGTTTCTCAATACTAGCGGGGGGGCGGAATACGCAGTATTTT
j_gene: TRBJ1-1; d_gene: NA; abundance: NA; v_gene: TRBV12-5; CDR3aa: CASGLDGGYTEAFF; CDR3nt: TGTGCTAGTGGTTTGGACGGGGGATACACTGAAGCTTTCTTT
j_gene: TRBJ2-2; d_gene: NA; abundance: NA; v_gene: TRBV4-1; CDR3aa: CASSQGTGTRDTGELFF; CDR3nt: TGCGCCAGCAGCCAAGGAACCGGGACACGAGACACCGGGGAGCTGTTTTTT
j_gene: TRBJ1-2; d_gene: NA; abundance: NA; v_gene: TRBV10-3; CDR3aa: CAIRNLDSNYGYTF; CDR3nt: TGTGCCATCCGGAACCTCGACAGTAACTATGGCTACACCTTC
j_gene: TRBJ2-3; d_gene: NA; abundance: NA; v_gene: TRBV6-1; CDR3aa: CASSVLRDSSTDTQYF; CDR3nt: TGTGCCAGCAGTGTCCTCCGGGACTCGAGCACAGATACGCAGTATTTT
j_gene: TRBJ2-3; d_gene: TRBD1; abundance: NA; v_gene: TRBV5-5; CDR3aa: CASSWGQDSTDTQYF; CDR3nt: TGTGCCAGCAGCTGGGGACAGGACAGCACAGATACGCAGTATTTT
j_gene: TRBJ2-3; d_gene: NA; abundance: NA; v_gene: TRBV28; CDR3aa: CASSQSGYRTDTQYF; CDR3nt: TGTGCCAGCAGTCAATCAGGCTATCGCACAGATACGCAGTATTTT
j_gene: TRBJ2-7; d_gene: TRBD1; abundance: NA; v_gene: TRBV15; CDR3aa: CATSREGTVYEQYF; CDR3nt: TGTGCCACCAGCAGAGAAGGGACAGTCTACGAGCAGTACTTC
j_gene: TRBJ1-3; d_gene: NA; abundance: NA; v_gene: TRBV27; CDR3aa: CASSSDSPGNTIYF; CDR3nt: TGTGCCAGCAGTTCGGACAGCCCTGGAAACACCATATATTTT
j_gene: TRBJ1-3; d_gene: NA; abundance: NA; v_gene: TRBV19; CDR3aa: CATSGYPDGNTIYF; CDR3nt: TGTGCCACTTCAGGGTATCCTGATGGAAACACCATATATTTT
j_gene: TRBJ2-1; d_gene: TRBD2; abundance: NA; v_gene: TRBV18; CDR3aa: CASSPGLAGALIEQFF; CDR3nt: TGTGCCAGCTCACCTGGACTAGCGGGGGCCTTGATTGAGCAGTTCTTC
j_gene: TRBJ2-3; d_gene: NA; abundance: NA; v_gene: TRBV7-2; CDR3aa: CASSLLLHRTQYF; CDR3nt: TGTGCCAGCAGCTTACTACTGCACCGTACGCAGTATTTT
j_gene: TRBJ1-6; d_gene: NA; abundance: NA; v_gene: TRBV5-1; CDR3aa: CASSRSYNSPLHF; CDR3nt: TGCGCCAGCAGTCGCTCCTATAATTCACCCCTCCACTTT
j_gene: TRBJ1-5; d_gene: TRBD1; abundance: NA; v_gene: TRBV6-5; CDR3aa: CASSRDSQPQHF; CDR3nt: TGTGCCAGCAGTCGGGACAGCCAGCCCCAGCATTTT
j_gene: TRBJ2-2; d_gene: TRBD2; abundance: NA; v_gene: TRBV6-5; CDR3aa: CASSYPGGTGELFF; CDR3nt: TGTGCCAGCAGTTACCCGGGAGGGACCGGGGAGCTGTTTTTT
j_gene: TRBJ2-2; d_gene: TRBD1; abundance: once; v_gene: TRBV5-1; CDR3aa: CASSLFGQGNTGELFF; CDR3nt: TGCGCCAGCAGCTTGTTCGGACAGGGGAACACCGGGGAGCTGTTTTTT
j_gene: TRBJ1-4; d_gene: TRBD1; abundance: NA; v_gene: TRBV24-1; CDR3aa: CATSDRPGTGWGPEKLFF; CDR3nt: TGTGCCACCAGTGATCGTCCCGGGACAGGTTGGGGGCCTGAAAAACTGTTTTTT
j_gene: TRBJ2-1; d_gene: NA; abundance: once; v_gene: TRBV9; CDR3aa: CASSVGRGSSSEQFF; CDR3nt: TGTGCCAGCAGCGTAGGACGGGGGAGTAGCAGTGAGCAGTTCTTC
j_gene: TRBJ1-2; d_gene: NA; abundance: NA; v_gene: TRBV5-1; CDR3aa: CASSLTQGANYGYTF; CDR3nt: TGCGCCAGCAGCTTGACACAGGGAGCTAACTATGGCTACACCTTC
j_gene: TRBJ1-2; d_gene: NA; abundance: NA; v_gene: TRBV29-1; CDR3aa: CSVESQPLGGYTF; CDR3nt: TGCAGCGTTGAATCCCAGCCCTTGGGCGGCTACACCTTC
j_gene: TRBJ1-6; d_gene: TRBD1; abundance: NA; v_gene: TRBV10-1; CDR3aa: CASSDGTDNSPLHF; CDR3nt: TGCGCCAGCAGTGATGGGACAGATAATTCACCCCTCCACTTT
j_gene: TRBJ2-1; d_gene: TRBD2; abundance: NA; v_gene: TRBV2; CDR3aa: CASYSGTSVEQFF; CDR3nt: TGTGCCTCTTATTCCGGGACTAGCGTTGAGCAGTTCTTC
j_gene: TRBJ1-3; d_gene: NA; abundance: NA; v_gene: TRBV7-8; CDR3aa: CASSLAGRGNTIYF; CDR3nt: TGTGCCAGCAGCTTAGCCGGCAGGGGAAACACCATATATTTT
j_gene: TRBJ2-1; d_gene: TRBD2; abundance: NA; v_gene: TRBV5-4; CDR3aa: CASSLAGASGRHEQFF; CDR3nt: TGTGCCAGCAGCTTGGCCGGGGCTAGCGGGAGGCATGAGCAGTTCTTC
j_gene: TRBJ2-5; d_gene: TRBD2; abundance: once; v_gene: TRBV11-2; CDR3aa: CASSLDLAGHQETQYF; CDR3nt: TGTGCCAGCAGCTTAGATCTAGCGGGCCACCAAGAGACCCAGTACTTC
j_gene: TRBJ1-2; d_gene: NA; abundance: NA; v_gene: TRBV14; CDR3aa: CASSQQGQRYGYTF; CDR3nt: TGTGCCAGCAGCCAACAGGGGCAGAGGTATGGCTACACCTTC
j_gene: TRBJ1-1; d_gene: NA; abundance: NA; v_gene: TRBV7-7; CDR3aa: CASSLSRRQVTEAFF; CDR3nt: TGTGCCAGCAGCTTATCTCGCCGCCAGGTAACTGAAGCTTTCTTT
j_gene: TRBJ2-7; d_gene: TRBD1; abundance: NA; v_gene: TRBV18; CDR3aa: CASSWDRNYEQYF; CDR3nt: TGTGCCAGCTCATGGGACAGAAACTACGAGCAGTACTTC
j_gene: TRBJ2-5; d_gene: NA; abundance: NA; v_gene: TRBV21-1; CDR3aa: CASSKWGKITRGYQETQYF; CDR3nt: TGTGCCAGCAGCAAATGGGGGAAAATTACTAGGGGGTACCAAGAGACCCAGTACTTC
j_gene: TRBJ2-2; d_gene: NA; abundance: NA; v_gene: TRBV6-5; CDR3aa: CASISGQGTGELFF; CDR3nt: TGTGCCAGCATATCAGGTCAGGGGACCGGGGAGCTGTTTTTT
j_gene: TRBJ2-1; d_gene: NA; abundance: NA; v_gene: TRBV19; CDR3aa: CASMGQNYNEQFF; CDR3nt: TGTGCCAGTATGGGGCAAAACTACAATGAGCAGTTCTTC
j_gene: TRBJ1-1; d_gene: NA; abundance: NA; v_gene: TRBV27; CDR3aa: CASSLQEYTEAFF; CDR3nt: TGTGCCAGCAGTTTACAGGAATACACTGAAGCTTTCTTT
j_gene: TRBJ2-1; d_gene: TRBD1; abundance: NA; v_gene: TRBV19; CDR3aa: CASSGTGIGNEQFF; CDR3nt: TGTGCCAGTAGCGGGACAGGGATTGGAAATGAGCAGTTCTTC
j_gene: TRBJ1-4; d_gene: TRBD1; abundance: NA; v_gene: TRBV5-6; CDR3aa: CASSVQGIRGEKLFF; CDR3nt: TGTGCCAGCAGCGTACAGGGGATAAGAGGCGAAAAACTGTTTTTT
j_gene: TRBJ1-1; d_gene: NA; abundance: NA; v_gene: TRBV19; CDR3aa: CASSTRGGAEAFF; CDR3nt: TGTGCCAGTAGTACTCGAGGGGGGGCTGAAGCTTTCTTT
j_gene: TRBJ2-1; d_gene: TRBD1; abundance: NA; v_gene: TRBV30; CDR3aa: CAWNRGSYNEQFF; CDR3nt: TGTGCCTGGAACAGGGGATCCTACAATGAGCAGTTCTTC
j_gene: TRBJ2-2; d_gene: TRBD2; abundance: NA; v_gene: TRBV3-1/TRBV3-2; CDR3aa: CARSQDGMERGGVGELFF; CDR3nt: TGTGCCCGCAGCCAAGATGGTATGGAGCGGGGGGGCGTCGGGGAGCTGTTTTTT
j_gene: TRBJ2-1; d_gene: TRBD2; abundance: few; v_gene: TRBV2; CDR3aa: CASSQAGVTYNEQFF; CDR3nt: TGTGCCAGCAGCCAAGCGGGGGTTACCTACAATGAGCAGTTCTTC
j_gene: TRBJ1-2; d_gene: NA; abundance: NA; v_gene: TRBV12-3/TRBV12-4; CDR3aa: CASSLYPGYTF; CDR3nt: TGTGCCAGCAGTCTTTATCCTGGCTACACCTTC
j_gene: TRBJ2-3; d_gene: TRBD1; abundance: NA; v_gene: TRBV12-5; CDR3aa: CASGFITGGGTDTQYF; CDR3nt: TGTGCTAGTGGTTTTATAACAGGGGGCGGCACAGATACGCAGTATTTT
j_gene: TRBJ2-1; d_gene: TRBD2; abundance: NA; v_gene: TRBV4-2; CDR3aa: CASSQETSGGAGYNEQFF; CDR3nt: TGTGCCAGCAGCCAAGAAACTAGCGGGGGGGCCGGTTACAATGAGCAGTTCTTC
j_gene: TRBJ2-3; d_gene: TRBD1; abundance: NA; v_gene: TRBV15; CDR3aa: CATSSDRGSTDTQYF; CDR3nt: TGTGCCACCAGCAGTGACAGGGGAAGCACAGATACGCAGTATTTT
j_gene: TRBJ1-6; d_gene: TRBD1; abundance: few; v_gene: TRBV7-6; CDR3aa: CASSPGQASNSPLHF; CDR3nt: TGTGCCAGCAGCCCCGGACAGGCCTCTAATTCACCCCTCCACTTT
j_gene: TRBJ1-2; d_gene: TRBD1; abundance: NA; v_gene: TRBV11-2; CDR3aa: CASSRQGADYGYTF; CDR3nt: TGTGCCAGCAGCCGGCAGGGGGCCGACTATGGCTACACCTTC
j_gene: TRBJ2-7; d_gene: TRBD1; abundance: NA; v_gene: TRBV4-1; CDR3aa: CASSRGTGPSEQYF; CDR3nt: TGCGCCAGCAGCCGCGGGACAGGTCCCTCCGAGCAGTACTTC
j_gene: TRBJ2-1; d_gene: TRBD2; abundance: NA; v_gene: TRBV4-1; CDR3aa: CASSQRTSASYNEQFF; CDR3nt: TGCGCCAGCAGCCAAAGGACTAGCGCCTCCTACAATGAGCAGTTCTTC
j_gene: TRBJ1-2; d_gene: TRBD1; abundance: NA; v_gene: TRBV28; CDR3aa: CASSQQGGGGYTF; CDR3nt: TGTGCCAGCAGTCAACAGGGGGGCGGTGGCTACACCTTC
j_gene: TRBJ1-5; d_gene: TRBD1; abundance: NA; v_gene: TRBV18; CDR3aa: CASSLQGKDQPQHF; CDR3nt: TGTGCCAGCTCACTACAGGGGAAGGATCAGCCCCAGCATTTT
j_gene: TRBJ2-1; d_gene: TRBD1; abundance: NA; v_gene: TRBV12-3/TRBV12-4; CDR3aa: CASSSSQTGGLFF; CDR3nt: TGTGCCAGCAGTTCCTCACAGACAGGGGGGTTATTCTTC
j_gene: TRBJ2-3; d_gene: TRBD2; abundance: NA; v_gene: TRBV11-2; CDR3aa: CASSLLAGGPEDTQYF; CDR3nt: TGTGCCAGCAGCTTACTAGCGGGGGGGCCGGAAGATACGCAGTATTTT
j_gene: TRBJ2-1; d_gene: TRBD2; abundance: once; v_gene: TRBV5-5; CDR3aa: CASSLRLAPNEQFF; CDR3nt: TGTGCCAGCAGCTTAAGACTAGCACCCAATGAGCAGTTCTTC
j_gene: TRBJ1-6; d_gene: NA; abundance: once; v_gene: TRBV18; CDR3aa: CASSLLDFDGSPLHF; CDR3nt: TGTGCCAGCTCCCTCCTGGACTTTGACGGTTCACCCCTCCACTTT
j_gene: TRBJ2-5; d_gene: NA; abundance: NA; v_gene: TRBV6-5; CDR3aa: CASKDNEETQYF; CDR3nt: TGTGCCAGCAAGGACAATGAGGAGACCCAGTACTTC
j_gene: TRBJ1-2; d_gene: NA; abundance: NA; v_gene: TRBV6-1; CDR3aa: CASREETGHYGYTF; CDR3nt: TGTGCCAGCAGGGAAGAGACAGGTCACTATGGCTACACCTTC
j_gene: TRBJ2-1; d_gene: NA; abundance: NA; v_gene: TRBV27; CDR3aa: CASSLSVLSSYNEQFF; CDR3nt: TGTGCCAGCAGTTTATCGGTACTTAGCTCCTACAATGAGCAGTTCTTC
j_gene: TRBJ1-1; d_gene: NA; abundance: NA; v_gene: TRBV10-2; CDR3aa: CASSRGGEGTEAFF; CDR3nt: TGCGCCAGCAGTAGGGGGGGAGAGGGCACTGAAGCTTTCTTT
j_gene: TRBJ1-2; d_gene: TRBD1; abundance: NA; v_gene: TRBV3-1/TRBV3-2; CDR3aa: CASSQEGGQGSYGYTF; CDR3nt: TGTGCCAGCAGCCAAGAAGGGGGACAGGGTAGCTATGGCTACACCTTC